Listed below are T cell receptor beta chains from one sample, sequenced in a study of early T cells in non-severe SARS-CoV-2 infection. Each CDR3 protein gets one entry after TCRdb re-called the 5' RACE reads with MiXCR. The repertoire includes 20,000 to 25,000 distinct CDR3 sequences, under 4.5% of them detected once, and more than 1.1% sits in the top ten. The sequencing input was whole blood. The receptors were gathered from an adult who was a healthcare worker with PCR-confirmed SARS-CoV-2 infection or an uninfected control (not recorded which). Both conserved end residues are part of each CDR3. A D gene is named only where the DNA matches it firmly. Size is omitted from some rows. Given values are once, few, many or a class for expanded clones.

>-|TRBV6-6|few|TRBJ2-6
TGTGCCAGCAGGCCCCTCGGCTCTGGGGCCAACGTCCTGACTTTC
CASRPLGSGANVLTF
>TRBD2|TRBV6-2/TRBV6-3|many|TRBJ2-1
TGTGCCAGCAGTAAACTAGCGGGGGGCTACAATGAGCAGTTCTTC
CASSKLAGGYNEQFF
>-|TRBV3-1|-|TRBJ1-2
TGTGCCAGCAGCCATAAGCAGGGAGGAAACTATGGCTACACCTTC
CASSHKQGGNYGYTF
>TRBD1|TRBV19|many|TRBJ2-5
TGTGCCAGTAGTATCATGGGACAGAAAGAGACCCAGTACTTC
CASSIMGQKETQYF
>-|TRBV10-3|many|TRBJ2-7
TGTGCCATCAAGGCAGAAAGGTCCTACGAGCAGTACTTC
CAIKAERSYEQYF
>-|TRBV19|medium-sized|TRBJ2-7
TGTGCCAGTGAACCGCTCCAAGACGGCTACGAGCAGTACTTC
CASEPLQDGYEQYF
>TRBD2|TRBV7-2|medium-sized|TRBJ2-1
TGTGCCAGCAGCCGAGAGCGGGGGAGCTCCTACAATGAGCAGTTCTTC
CASSRERGSSYNEQFF
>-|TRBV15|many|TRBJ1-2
TGTGCCACCAGCAGAGAAACGGGCTATGGCTACACCTTC
CATSRETGYGYTF
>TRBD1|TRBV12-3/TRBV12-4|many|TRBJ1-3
TGTGCCAGCAGTCTCCGGACAGGGGGAGGAAACACCATATATTTT
CASSLRTGGGNTIYF
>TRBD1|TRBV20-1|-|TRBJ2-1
TGCAGTTTCGACAGGGAGAATGAGCAGTTCTTC
CSFDRENEQFF
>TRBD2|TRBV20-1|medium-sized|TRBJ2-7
TGCAGTGCTAGAGATCCTGGGAGGGTCTCCTACGAGCAGTACTTC
CSARDPGRVSYEQYF
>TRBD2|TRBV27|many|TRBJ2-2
TGTGCCAGCAGTTTTACTAGCGGATACACCGGGGAGCTGTTTTTT
CASSFTSGYTGELFF
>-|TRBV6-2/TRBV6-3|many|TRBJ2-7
TGTGCCAGCAGTTACGCCGGGATAGGGGGTTCGGACGAGCAGTACTTC
CASSYAGIGGSDEQYF
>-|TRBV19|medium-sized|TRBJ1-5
TGTGCCAGTAGGGCCCTAGGGGGGCTAAGGGATCAGCCCCAGCATTTT
CASRALGGLRDQPQHF
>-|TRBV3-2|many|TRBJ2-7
TGTGCCAGCAGCCAAGAAGGGGCAGGGCCCCCCTACGAGCAGTACTTC
CASSQEGAGPPYEQYF
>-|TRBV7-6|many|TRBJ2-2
TGTGCCAGCAGCCTCATTCGGGCCCCGAACACCGGGGAGCTGTTTTTT
CASSLIRAPNTGELFF
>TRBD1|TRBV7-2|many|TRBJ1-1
TGTGCCAGCAGCTTAGGCCGGACAGGGTCTTTCGCTTTCTTT
CASSLGRTGSFAFF
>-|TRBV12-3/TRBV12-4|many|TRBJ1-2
TGTGCCAGCAGTTTAGCCTGGAGAACTGGTGGCTACACCTTC
CASSLAWRTGGYTF
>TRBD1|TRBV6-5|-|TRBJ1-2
TGTGCCAGCACCAGAGCCGGGACAGGGAGCTTCAACTATGGCTACACCTTC
CASTRAGTGSFNYGYTF
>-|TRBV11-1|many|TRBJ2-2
TGTGCCAGCACCACCCCGGGGCTTCTCACCGGGGAGCTGTTTTTT
CASTTPGLLTGELFF
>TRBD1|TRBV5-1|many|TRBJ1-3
TGCGCCAGCAGCTCCGGGACAGCCATCTCTGGAAACACCATATATTTT
CASSSGTAISGNTIYF
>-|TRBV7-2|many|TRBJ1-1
TGTGCCAGCAGCTTCTACAGGGACACTGAAGCTTTCTTT
CASSFYRDTEAFF
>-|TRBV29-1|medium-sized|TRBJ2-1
TGCAGCGCAAGGGGTCGGGACGGGTCCTACAATGAGCAGTTCTTC
CSARGRDGSYNEQFF
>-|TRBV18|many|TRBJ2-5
TGTGCCAGCTCACCACAGGGCAGTGCTGAGACCCAGTACTTC
CASSPQGSAETQYF